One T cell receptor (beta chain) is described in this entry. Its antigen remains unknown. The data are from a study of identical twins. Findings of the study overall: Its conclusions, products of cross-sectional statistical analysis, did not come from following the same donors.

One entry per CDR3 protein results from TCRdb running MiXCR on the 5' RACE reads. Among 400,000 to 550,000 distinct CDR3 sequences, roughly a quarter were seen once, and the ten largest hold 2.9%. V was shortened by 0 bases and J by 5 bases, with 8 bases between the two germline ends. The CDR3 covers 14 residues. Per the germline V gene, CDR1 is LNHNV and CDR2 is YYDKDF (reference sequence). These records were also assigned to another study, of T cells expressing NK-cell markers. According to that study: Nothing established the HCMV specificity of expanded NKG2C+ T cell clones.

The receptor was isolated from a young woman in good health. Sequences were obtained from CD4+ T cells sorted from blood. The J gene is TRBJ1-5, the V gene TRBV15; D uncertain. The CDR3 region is CATSRDWDYQPQHF. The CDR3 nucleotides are TGTGCCACCAGCAGAGATTGGGATTATCAGCCCCAGCATTTT.